The present TCR beta chain was sequenced within a study of response to subunit inactivated influenza vaccine. Overall study results and limits: Only a handful of new T cells, the authors suggested, are recruited with each seasonal influenza vaccination.

This clonotype occurred a few times. Its antigen is not known. Each CDR3 protein is one row after TCRdb ran MiXCR on the RT-PCR reads. The sample has approximately 730,000 distinct CDR3 sequences; about 14% are singletons. The sequences come from PBMCs from blood, collected 14 to 15 days before vaccination. The TCR comes from a man aged 50-60 years who received an inactivated influenza vaccine.

The CDR3 reads CASSETSGYNEQFF. The CDR3 nucleotides read TGTGCCAGCAGCGAGACTAGCGGCTACAATGAGCAGTTCTTC. The rearrangement joins TRBV9 to TRBJ2-1, with TRBD2 identical over 9 bases. Trimming took 3 bases from V and 3 from J; bases not matched to a gene: 1. CDR1 and CDR2 (germline): SGDLS, YYNGEE. This CDR3 has 14 residues.